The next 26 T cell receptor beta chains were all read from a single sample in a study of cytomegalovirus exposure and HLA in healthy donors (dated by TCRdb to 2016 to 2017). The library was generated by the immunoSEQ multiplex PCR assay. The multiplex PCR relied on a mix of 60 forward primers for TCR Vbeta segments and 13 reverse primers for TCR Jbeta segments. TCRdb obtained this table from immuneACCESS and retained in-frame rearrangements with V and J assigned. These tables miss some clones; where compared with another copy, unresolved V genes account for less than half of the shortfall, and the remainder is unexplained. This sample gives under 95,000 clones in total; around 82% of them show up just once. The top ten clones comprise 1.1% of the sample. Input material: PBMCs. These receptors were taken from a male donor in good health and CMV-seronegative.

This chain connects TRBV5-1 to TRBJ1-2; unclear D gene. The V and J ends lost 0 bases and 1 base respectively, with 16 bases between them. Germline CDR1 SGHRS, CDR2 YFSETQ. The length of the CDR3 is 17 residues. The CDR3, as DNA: TGCGCCAGCAGCTTGGATGGAGGAGTCCTCTTTAACTATGGCTACACCTTC. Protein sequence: CASSLDGGVLFNYGYTF.

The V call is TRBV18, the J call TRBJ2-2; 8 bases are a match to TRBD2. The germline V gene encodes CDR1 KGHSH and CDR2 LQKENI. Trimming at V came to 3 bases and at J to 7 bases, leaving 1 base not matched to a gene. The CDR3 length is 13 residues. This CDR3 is CASSPREVGELFF. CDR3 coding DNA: TGTGCCAGCTCACCGCGGGAGGTCGGGGAGCTGTTTTTT.

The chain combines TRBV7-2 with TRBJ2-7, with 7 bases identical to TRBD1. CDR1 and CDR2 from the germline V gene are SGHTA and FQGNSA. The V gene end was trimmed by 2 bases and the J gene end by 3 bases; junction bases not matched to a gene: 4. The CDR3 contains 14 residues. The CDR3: CASSLNRGGYEQYF. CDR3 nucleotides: TGTGCCAGCAGCTTAAACAGGGGCGGCTACGAGCAGTACTTC.

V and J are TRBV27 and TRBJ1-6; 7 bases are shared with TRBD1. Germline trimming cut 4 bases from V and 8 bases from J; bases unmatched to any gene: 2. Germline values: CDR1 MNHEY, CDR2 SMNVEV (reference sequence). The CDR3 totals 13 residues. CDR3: CASSSTGDSPLHF. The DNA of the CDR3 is TGTGCCAGCAGTTCTACAGGGGATTCACCCCTCCACTTT.

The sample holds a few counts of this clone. CDR3 region: CATERSGEFYEQYF. The CDR3 DNA is TGTGCCACCGAAAGGAGCGGGGAATTCTACGAGCAGTACTTC. V is TRBV6-5 and J is TRBJ2-7, with 7 bases lining up with TRBD2. This CDR3 is 14 amino acids long. The germline CDR1 and CDR2 sequences are MNHEY and SVGAGI. Trimming took 10 bases from V and 3 from J; bases not matched to a gene: 12.

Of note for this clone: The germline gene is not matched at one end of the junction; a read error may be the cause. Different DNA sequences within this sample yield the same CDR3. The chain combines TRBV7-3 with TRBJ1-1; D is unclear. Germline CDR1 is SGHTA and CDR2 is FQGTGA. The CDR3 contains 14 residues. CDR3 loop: CASSWNAEATEAFF. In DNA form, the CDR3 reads TGTGCCAGCAGCTGGAATGCAGAGGCCACTGAAGCCTTCTTT.

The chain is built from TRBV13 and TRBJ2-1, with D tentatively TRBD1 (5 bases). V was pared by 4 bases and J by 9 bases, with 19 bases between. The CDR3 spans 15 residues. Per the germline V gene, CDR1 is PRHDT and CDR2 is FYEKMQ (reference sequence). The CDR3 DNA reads TGTGCCAGCAGCTCTTTGGGGTTGCAGGGTGGTGAGCAGTTCTTC. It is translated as CASSSLGLQGGEQFF.

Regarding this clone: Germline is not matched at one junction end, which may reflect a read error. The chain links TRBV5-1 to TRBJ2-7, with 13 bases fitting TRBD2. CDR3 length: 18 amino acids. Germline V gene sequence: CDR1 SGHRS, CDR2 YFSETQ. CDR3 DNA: TGCGCCAGCAGTTTGGGCCCCACTAGCGGGGGGGCGTTTAGGGAGCAGTACTTC. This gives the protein CASSLGPTSGGAFREQYF.

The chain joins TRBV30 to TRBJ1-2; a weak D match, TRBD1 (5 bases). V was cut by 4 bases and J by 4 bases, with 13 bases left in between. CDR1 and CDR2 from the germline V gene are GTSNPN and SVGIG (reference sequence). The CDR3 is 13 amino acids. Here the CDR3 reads CAWKGQTFYGYTF. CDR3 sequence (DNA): TGTGCCTGGAAAGGACAAACTTTCTATGGCTACACCTTC. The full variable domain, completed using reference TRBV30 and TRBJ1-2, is SQTIHQWPATLVQPVGSPLSLECTVEGTSNPNLYWYRQAAGRGLQLLFYSVGIGQISSEVPQNLSASRPQDRQFILSSKKLLLSDSGFYLCAWKGQTFYGYTFGSGTRLTVV.

The CDR3 nucleotides read TGCGCCAGCAGACCCCAACAACTTCCAGGGCCCTCCTACGAGCAGTACTTC. Residues: CASRPQQLPGPSYEQYF. The gene calls are TRBV5-1 and TRBJ2-7, with D tentatively TRBD1 (5 bases). Germline CDR1 SGHRS, CDR2 YFSETQ. Trimming left V 5 bases short and J 0 bases short, with 21 bases between. The CDR3 is 17 residues long. The full variable domain, rest sourced from reference TRBV5-1 and TRBJ2-7, is KAGVTQTPRYLIKTRGQQVTLSCSPISGHRSVSWYQQTPGQGLQFLFEYFSETQRNKGNFPGRFSGRQFSNSRSEMNVSTLELGDSALYLCASRPQQLPGPSYEQYFGPGTRLTVT.

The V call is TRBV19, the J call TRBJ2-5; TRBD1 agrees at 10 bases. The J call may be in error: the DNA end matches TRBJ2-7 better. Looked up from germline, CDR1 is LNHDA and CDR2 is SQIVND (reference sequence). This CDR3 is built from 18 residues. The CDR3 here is CASSALPGTGALSYEQYF. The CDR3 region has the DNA TGTGCCAGTAGTGCTCTTCCCGGGACAGGGGCCTTATCCTACGAGCAGTACTTC.

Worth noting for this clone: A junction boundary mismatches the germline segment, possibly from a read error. The CDR3 DNA follows: TGTGCCTGGAGTGTACTGGACAGCAATCAGCCCCAGAATTTT. Translating gives CAWSVLDSNQPQNF. The chain combines TRBV30 with TRBJ1-5; D is possibly TRBD1 (6 bases). The CDR3 runs 14 residues. Germline CDR1 GTSNPN, CDR2 SVGIG (reference sequence).

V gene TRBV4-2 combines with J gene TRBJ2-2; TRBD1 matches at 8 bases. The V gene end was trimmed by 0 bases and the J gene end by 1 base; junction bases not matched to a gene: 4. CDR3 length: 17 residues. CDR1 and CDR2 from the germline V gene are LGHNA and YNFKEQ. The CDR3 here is CASSQDLGQENTGELFF. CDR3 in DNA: TGTGCCAGCAGCCAAGATCTGGGACAGGAGAACACCGGGGAGCTGTTTTTT.

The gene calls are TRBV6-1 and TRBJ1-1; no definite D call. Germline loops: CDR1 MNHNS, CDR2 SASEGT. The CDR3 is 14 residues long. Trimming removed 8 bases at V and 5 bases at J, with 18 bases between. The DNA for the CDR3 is TGTGCCAGCCTGCCGGGGTGGGTGGGGACTGAAGCTTTCTTT. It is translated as CASLPGWVGTEAFF.

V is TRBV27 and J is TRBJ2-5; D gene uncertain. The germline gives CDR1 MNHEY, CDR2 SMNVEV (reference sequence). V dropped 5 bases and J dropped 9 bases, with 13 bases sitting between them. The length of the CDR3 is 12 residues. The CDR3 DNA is TGTGCCAGCAGTCCCGCATTCAGTCCCCAGTACTTC. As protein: CASSPAFSPQYF.

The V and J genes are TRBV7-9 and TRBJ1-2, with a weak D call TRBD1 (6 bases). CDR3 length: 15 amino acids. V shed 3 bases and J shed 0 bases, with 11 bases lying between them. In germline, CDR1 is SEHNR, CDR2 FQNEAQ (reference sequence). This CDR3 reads CASSFTGLANYGYTF. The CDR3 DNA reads TGTGCCAGCAGCTTTACAGGGCTAGCTAACTATGGCTACACCTTC.

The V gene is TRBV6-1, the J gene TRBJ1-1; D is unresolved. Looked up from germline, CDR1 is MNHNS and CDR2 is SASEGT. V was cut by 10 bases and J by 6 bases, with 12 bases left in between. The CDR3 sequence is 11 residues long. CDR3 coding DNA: TGTGCCACACAGACACATTCTGAAGCTTTCTTT. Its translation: CATQTHSEAFF.

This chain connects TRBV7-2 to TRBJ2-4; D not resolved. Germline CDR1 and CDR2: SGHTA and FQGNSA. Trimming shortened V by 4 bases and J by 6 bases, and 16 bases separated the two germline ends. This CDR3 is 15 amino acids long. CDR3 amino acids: CASSSQVSVRNIQYF. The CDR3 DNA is TGTGCCAGCAGCTCCCAGGTATCGGTACGAAACATTCAGTACTTC.

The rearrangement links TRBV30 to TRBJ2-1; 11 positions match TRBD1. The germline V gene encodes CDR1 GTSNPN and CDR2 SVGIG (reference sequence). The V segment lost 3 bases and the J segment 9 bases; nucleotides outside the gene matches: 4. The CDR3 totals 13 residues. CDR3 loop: CAWRDRGLSEQFF. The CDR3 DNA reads TGTGCCTGGAGGGACAGGGGGCTGTCTGAGCAGTTCTTC.

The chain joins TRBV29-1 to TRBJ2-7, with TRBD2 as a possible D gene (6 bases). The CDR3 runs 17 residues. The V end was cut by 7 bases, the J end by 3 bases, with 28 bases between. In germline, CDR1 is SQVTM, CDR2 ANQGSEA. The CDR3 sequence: CSAVGRPAQAPVYEQYF. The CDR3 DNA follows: TGCAGCGCCGTGGGGAGGCCCGCTCAGGCTCCCGTCTACGAGCAGTACTTC.

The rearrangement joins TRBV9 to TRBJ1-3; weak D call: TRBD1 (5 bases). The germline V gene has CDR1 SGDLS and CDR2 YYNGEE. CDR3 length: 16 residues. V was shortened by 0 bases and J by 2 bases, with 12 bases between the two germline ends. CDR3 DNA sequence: TGTGCCAGCAGCGTAGCTAGCGGGGCTACTGGAAACACCATATATTTT. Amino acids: CASSVASGATGNTIYF.

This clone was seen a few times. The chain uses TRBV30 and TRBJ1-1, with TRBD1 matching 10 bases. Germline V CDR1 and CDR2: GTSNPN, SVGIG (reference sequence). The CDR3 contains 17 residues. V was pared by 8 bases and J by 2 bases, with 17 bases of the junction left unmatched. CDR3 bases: TGTGCCCTTATGAAAAGTAAAAGGGACAGGGGAAACACTGAAGCTTTCTTT. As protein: CALMKSKRDRGNTEAFF.

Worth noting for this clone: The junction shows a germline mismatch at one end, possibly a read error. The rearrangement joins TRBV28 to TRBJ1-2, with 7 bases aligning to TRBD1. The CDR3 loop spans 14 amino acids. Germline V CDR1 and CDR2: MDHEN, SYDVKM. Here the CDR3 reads CASSSLKGAYGYPF. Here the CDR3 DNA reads TGTGCCAGCAGTTCGTTAAAGGGGGCCTATGGCTACCCCTTC.

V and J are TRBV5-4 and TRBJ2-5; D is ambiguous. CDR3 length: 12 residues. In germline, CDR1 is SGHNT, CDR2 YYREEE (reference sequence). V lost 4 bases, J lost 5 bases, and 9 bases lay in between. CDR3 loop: CASSNSWETQYF. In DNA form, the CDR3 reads TGTGCCAGCAGCAATAGTTGGGAGACCCAGTACTTC.

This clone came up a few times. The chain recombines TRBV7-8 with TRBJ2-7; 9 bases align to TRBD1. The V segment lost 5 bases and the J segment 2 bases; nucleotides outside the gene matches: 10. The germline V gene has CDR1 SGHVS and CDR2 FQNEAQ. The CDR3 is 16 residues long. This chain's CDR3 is CASSDSWTGAPYEQYF. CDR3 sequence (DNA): TGTGCCAGCAGCGATAGCTGGACAGGGGCCCCCTACGAGCAGTACTTC.

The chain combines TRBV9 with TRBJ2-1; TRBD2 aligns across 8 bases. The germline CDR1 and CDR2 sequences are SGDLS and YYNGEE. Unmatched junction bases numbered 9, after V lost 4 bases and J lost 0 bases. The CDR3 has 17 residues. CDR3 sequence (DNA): TGTGCCAGCAGCACTCGGACTAGCCTCAGCTCCTACAATGAGCAGTTCTTC. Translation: CASSTRTSLSSYNEQFF.